Below are 32 T cell receptor beta chains sequenced from a single sample in a study of blood T cell repertoires in COVID-19. TCRdb keeps only in-frame clones here, not all; method: immunoSEQ multiplex PCR. The top ten hold approximately 45% of the sample, which has more than 110,000 clones, over 70% seen once. Material for sequencing was peripheral blood. These receptors were taken from a human donor in a cohort sampled during active COVID-19.

This clone was recorded only once. The CDR3 sequence is CASRGTGTTLYSNQPQHF. CDR3 coding DNA: TGTGCCAGTAGGGGGACAGGGACCACTCTTTATAGCAATCAGCCCCAGCATTTT. This sequence joins TRBV19 and TRBJ1-5; TRBD1 agrees at 9 bases. Germline lookup yields CDR1 LNHDA and CDR2 SQIVND (reference sequence). V gave up 6 bases and J gave up 0 bases; unmatched junction bases: 12. The CDR3 is made up of 18 amino acids.

The gene calls are TRBV5-1 and TRBJ2-2; 10 bases fit TRBD2. After removal of 6 bases from V and 0 bases from J, the junction contained 8 bases not matched to a gene. Germline loops: CDR1 SGHRS, CDR2 YFSETQ. This CDR3 comprises 17 residues. CDR3 DNA sequence: TGCGCCAGCAACTACGGGACTAGCGTAACGAACACCGGGGAGCTGTTTTTT. The encoded protein is CASNYGTSVTNTGELFF.

The chain uses TRBV5-6 and TRBJ1-5; 8 bases match TRBD1. Germline V gene data show CDR1 as SGHDT and CDR2 as YYEEEE. V shed 4 bases and J 5 bases; nucleotides not matched to a gene: 2. CDR3 length: 13 residues. The CDR3 is CASSLDRDQPQHF. The CDR3 nucleotides read TGTGCCAGCAGCCTGGACAGGGATCAGCCCCAGCATTTT. Full variable domain (remainder filled in from reference TRBV5-6 and TRBJ1-5): DAGVTQSPTHLIKTRGQQVTLRCSPKSGHDTVSWYQQALGQGPQFIFQYYEEEERQRGNFPDRFSGHQFPNYSSELNVNALLLGDSALYLCASSLDRDQPQHFGDGTRLSIL.

The rearrangement joins TRBV6-5 to TRBJ2-2, with D possibly matching TRBD1 (6 bases). Germline values: CDR1 MNHEY, CDR2 SVGAGI. The CDR3 is made up of 14 amino acids. CDR3 in amino acids: CATQGGGDTGELFF. Here the CDR3 DNA reads TGTGCTACTCAAGGGGGTGGGGACACCGGGGAGCTGTTTTTT.

V and J are TRBV9 and TRBJ1-6; TRBD1 matches 7 bases. The CDR3 has 13 residues. Germline V gives CDR1 SGDLS, CDR2 YYNGEE. With V trimmed by 10 bases and J by 5 bases, 6 bases remained unmatched. The CDR3 DNA is TGTGCCTCACAACAGGGGAATAATTCACCCCTCCACTTT. It yields the protein CASQQGNNSPLHF.

CDR3 loop: CASSARGGINNSPLHF. DNA for the CDR3: TGTGCCAGCAGCGCCAGAGGAGGGATCAATAATTCACCCCTCCACTTT. V and J are TRBV7-8 and TRBJ1-6; D uncertain. The CDR3 loop spans 16 amino acids. Germline V lookup: CDR1 SGHVS, CDR2 FQNEAQ. V was trimmed by 5 bases and J by 5 bases, leaving 16 bases between them.

V gene TRBV21-1 combines with J gene TRBJ2-3; the D call in the table, TRBD2, was not verified against the DNA. TRBV21-1 is assigned pseudogene status. There are 17 residues in the CDR3. The CDR3 loop reads CASSRMSLAGAADTQYF. CDR3 nucleotide sequence: TGTGCCAGCAGCAGAATGAGTCTAGCGGGAGCCGCAGATACGCAGTATTTT.

This clone showed up just a few times. V usage is TRBV7-9 and J usage is TRBJ2-7, with no clear D. Trimming took 4 bases from V and 3 from J, leaving 7 bases between them. The germline gives CDR1 SEHNR, CDR2 FQNEAQ (reference sequence). The CDR3 length is 12 residues. CDR3 in DNA: TGTGCCAGCAGCTCGAACAGCTACGAGCAGTACTTC. Residues: CASSSNSYEQYF.

This clone was counted once. This CDR3 is also generated by other DNA sequences in the sample. The chain combines TRBV7-2 with TRBJ1-5; D is ambiguous. The CDR3 is 13 amino acids. V lost 1 base, J lost 6 bases, and 7 bases lay in between. Germline CDR1 reads SGHTA; CDR2 reads FQGNSA. In DNA, the CDR3 is TGTGCCAGCAGCTTAGGGCGGGGTCAGCCCCAGCATTTT. Protein sequence: CASSLGRGQPQHF. The full variable domain, completed using reference TRBV7-2 and TRBJ1-5, is GAGVSQSPSNKVTEKGKDVELRCDPISGHTALYWYRQSLGQGLEFLIYFQGNSAPDKSGLPSDRFSAERTGGSVSTLTIQRTQQEDSAVYLCASSLGRGQPQHFGDGTRLSIL.

The V and J genes are TRBV6-5 and TRBJ1-2, with no clear D. Germline loops: CDR1 MNHEY, CDR2 SVGAGI. CDR3 length: 11 amino acids. V gave up 4 bases and J gave up 4 bases, with 4 bases separating them. The DNA for the CDR3 is TGTGCCAGCAGTTCCGGCTATGGCTACACCTTC. Its protein is CASSSGYGYTF.

This clone appeared once. This chain joins TRBV7-9 and TRBJ2-1; D might be TRBD1 (6 bases). This CDR3 is built from 14 residues. Trimming removed 1 base from V and 4 bases from J, with 8 bases in between. Germline CDR1 and CDR2: SEHNR and FQNEAQ (reference sequence). This CDR3 reads CASSLETGYNEQFF. The CDR3 DNA sequence: TGTGCCAGCAGCTTAGAAACAGGGTACAATGAGCAGTTCTTC.

This chain connects TRBV19 to TRBJ2-1; TRBD2 matches 8 bases. CDR1 and CDR2 (germline): LNHDA, SQIVND (reference sequence). V lost 1 base to trimming and J lost 6 bases; unmatched junction nucleotides: 2. This CDR3 comprises 14 residues. The CDR3 here is CASSIVAGSNEQFF. The CDR3 nucleotides are TGTGCCAGTAGTATAGTAGCGGGGTCCAATGAGCAGTTCTTC.

V is TRBV9 and J is TRBJ2-3; D call uncertain. CDR1 and CDR2 (germline): SGDLS, YYNGEE. The CDR3 spans 13 residues. V was cut by 0 bases and J by 2 bases, with 4 bases left in between. The CDR3 bases are TGTGCCAGCAGCGTAGCTCCCACAGATACGCAGTATTTT. Encoded protein: CASSVAPTDTQYF.

The chain recombines TRBV19 with TRBJ1-4, with TRBD1 identical over 7 bases. The germline V gene encodes CDR1 LNHDA and CDR2 SQIVND (reference sequence). The CDR3 loop spans 15 amino acids. Trimming cost V 6 bases and J 3 bases; bases outside gene matches: 7. The CDR3 here is CASSPLTGSNEKLFF. The CDR3 coding sequence is TGTGCCAGTAGCCCCCTGACAGGGTCTAATGAAAAACTGTTTTTT.

This clone was seen more than once but under ten times. The rearrangement joins TRBV3-1 (or the pseudogene TRBV3-2) to TRBJ1-1; a possible D gene is TRBD1 (5 bases). Germline V lookup: CDR1 LGHDT, CDR2 YNNKEL (reference sequence). CDR3 length: 15 amino acids. Trimming shortened V by 8 bases and J by 0 bases, and 16 bases separated the two germline ends. The CDR3 DNA reads TGTGCCAGCGGGTCGGGTGCGGGGGTGAACACTGAAGCTTTCTTT. Translated: CASGSGAGVNTEAFF.

To note about this clone: Other DNA sequences from this sample encode an identical CDR3 as well. The CDR3 DNA reads as TGCGCCAGCAGCCCGGCGGGGGGGTCCTATGGCTACACCTTC. Translating gives CASSPAGGSYGYTF. The rearrangement uses TRBV5-1 and TRBJ1-2; D is possibly TRBD1 (5 bases). Trimming left V 4 bases short and J 4 bases short, with 14 bases between. This CDR3 is built from 14 residues. Germline CDR1 SGHRS, CDR2 YFSETQ.

The V call is TRBV25-1, the J call TRBJ2-5; D may be TRBD2 (6 bases). CDR3 size: 14 residues. CDR1 is MGHDK and CDR2 is SYGVNS in the germline V gene. Trimming took off 3 bases at V and 5 bases at J, with 13 bases between the two ends. The CDR3 is CASSDIGGDETQYF. CDR3 nucleotides: TGTGCCAGCAGTGATATCGGGGGAGACGAGACCCAGTACTTC.

This chain joins TRBV18 and TRBJ1-2; 11 bases agree with TRBD1. The germline V gene has CDR1 KGHSH and CDR2 LQKENI. The V and J ends lost 3 bases and 3 bases, in that order; junction bases with no gene match: 0. This CDR3 has 14 residues. The CDR3 region has the DNA TGTGCCAGCTCACCGGGACAGGGGGACTATGGCTACACCTTC. As protein: CASSPGQGDYGYTF.

Concerning this clone: Its ends do not fully match the called genes, so a read error is possible. The chain combines TRBV15 with TRBJ2-5; 8 nucleotides align to TRBD2. The CDR3 is made up of 16 amino acids. CDR1 is LNHNV and CDR2 is YYDKDF in the germline V gene (reference sequence). The CDR3 coding sequence is TGTGCCACCAGAAGAGGTGGGACTAGTTCCCCAGAGACCCAGTACTTC. Its translation is CATRRGGTSSPETQYF.

The chain has TRBV2 and TRBJ2-3; 7 bases align to TRBD1. The germline V gene encodes CDR1 SNHLY and CDR2 FYNNEI. CDR3 size: 16 residues. Trimming at V came to 2 bases and at J to 4 bases, leaving 9 bases not matched to a gene. The CDR3 bases are TGTGCCAGCAGTGAATCGACAGGGAAGGGTGCAGATACGCAGTATTTT. Encoded protein: CASSESTGKGADTQYF.

In nucleotides, the CDR3 is TGTGCCAGCAGTACATCTAGCGGGACTGTCAATGAGCAGTTCTTC. This gives the protein CASSTSSGTVNEQFF. The chain carries TRBV6-2 or TRBV6-3 and TRBJ2-1; 9 bases fit TRBD2. CDR1 is MNHEY and CDR2 is SVGEGT in the germline V gene. CDR3 length: 15 residues. With V trimmed by 5 bases and J by 6 bases, 8 bases remained unmatched.

The chain employs TRBV24-1 and TRBJ1-1; D uncertain. V lost 2 bases to trimming and J lost 4 bases, with 4 bases between them. The CDR3 has 12 residues. CDR1 KGHDR and CDR2 SFDVKD come from the germline V gene. This chain's CDR3 is CATSDSGTEAFF. CDR3 sequence (DNA): TGTGCCACCAGTGATTCCGGCACTGAAGCTTTCTTT.

The chain is built from TRBV12-3 or TRBV12-4 and TRBJ2-2, with a tentative D call TRBD2 (5 bases). Deletions cut 4 bases from V and 7 bases from J, with 10 bases between. The CDR3 spans 13 residues. The CDR3 loop reads CASSWEIIGELFF. DNA of the CDR3: TGTGCCAGCAGTTGGGAGATAATCGGGGAGCTGTTTTTT.

The chain carries TRBV18 and TRBJ2-2; weak D call: TRBD1 (5 bases). The V and J ends lost 1 base and 5 bases respectively, with 8 bases between them. The CDR3 runs 14 residues. Looked up from germline, CDR1 is KGHSH and CDR2 is LQKENI. The CDR3 is CASSPQGITGELFF. For the CDR3, the DNA is TGTGCCAGCTCACCACAGGGGATAACCGGGGAGCTGTTTTTT.

The J gene is TRBJ2-1, the V gene TRBV20-1; 9 bases agree with TRBD2. This CDR3 is 17 amino acids long. Germline V CDR1 and CDR2: DFQATT, SNEGSKA (reference sequence). Losses at the gene ends were 3 bases for V and 8 bases for J; bases not matched to a gene: 17. In DNA form, the CDR3 reads TGCAGTGCTAGTAGGGTTAGCGGGGGCTCCGTCTCCGATGAGCAGTTCTTC. The encoded protein is CSASRVSGGSVSDEQFF.

The V and J genes are TRBV6-5 and TRBJ2-3; TRBD1 might be the D (5 bases). Per germline, CDR1 MNHEY and CDR2 SVGAGI. Trimming removed 0 bases at V and 1 base at J, with 11 bases between. The CDR3 consists of 16 residues. For the CDR3, the DNA is TGTGCCAGCAGTTACTCATCAGGCAGGGGCACAGATACGCAGTATTTT. Translating gives CASSYSSGRGTDTQYF.

The V and J genes are TRBV6-2 or TRBV6-3 and TRBJ2-5; no firm D call. Germline-derived CDR1 and CDR2 are MNHEY and SVGEGT. V was cut by 2 bases and J by 3 bases, with 16 bases left in between. This CDR3 has 16 residues. This CDR3 is CASSYQAGTPKETQYF. Written as DNA, the CDR3 is TGTGCCAGCAGTTACCAGGCAGGAACCCCGAAAGAGACCCAGTACTTC.

This clone has a single count. V gene TRBV7-3 combines with J gene TRBJ2-1, with D maybe TRBD1 (6 bases). The CDR3 spans 14 residues. The germline V gene has CDR1 SGHTA and CDR2 FQGTGA. Deletions cut 5 bases from V and 6 bases from J, with 14 bases between. The CDR3 DNA follows: TGTGCCAGCAGCCCAGACCGGGACACCAATGAGCAGTTCTTC. It codes for CASSPDRDTNEQFF.

V and J are TRBV28 and TRBJ2-6, with 8 positions matching TRBD1. CDR3 length: 18 residues. Trimming removed 6 bases from V and 4 bases from J; junction bases left unmatched: 14. CDR1 is MDHEN and CDR2 is SYDVKM in the germline V gene. The CDR3 nucleotides are TGTGCCAGCAGGTCGATGGCAGGGGGCGCGGGAGGGGCCAACGTCCTGACTTTC. Translated, it gives CASRSMAGGAGGANVLTF.

The gene calls are TRBV2 and TRBJ2-3; 11 nucleotides align to TRBD1. This CDR3 comprises 15 residues. V lost 6 bases, J lost 4 bases, and 6 bases stayed unmatched. CDR1 is SNHLY, CDR2 FYNNEI, per germline. The CDR3 DNA reads as TGTGCCAGCAGCGCGCGGACAGGGGGCTCAGATACGCAGTATTTT. It yields the protein CASSARTGGSDTQYF.

This chain links TRBV20-1 with TRBJ2-3; D not certain. The CDR3 is made up of 14 amino acids. V lost 3 bases and J lost 2, with 12 bases in between. CDR1 DFQATT and CDR2 SNEGSKA come from the germline V gene (reference sequence). Here the CDR3 reads CSASSSILTDTQYF. In DNA, the CDR3 is TGCAGTGCTAGTTCCAGTATCCTCACAGATACGCAGTATTTT.

The rearrangement links TRBV19 to TRBJ2-1, with 10 nucleotides matching TRBD2. V shed 6 bases and J 1 base; nucleotides not matched to a gene: 6. The CDR3 is 16 amino acids. Looked up from germline, CDR1 is LNHDA and CDR2 is SQIVND (reference sequence). Written as DNA, the CDR3 is TGTGCCAGTAGGCAGCTAGCGGGAGCATCCTACAATGAGCAGTTCTTC. Translation: CASRQLAGASYNEQFF. Filled out from reference TRBV19 and TRBJ2-1, the complete variable domain reads DGGITQSPKYLFRKEGQNVTLSCEQNLNHDAMYWYRQDPGQGLRLIYYSQIVNDFQKGDIAEGYSVSREKKESFPLTVTSAQKNPTAFYLCASRQLAGASYNEQFFGPGTRLTVL.